The 20 T cell receptor beta chains presented below share a single source sample, sequenced in a study of shared clonotypes between healthy human individuals. Profiling relied on immunoSEQ multiplex PCR, and the TCRdb table lists in-frame clones only, not all of them. The sample lists a few hundred thousand clones; roughly 97% were seen once. Sample: naive CD4+ T cells sorted from blood. Subset indicated: CD45RA+ positively selected. Every receptor here comes from a woman aged 25 to 45 in good health.

The CDR3 coding sequence is TGCGCCAGCAGCCAAGGTCTATCGGACAGGGCGGGGACTAACTATGGCTACACCTTC. Its translation: CASSQGLSDRAGTNYGYTF. The chain has TRBV4-1 and TRBJ1-2; 8 positions agree with TRBD1. The length of the CDR3 is 19 residues. Germline V CDR1 and CDR2: MGHRA, YSYEKL. The V and J ends lost 1 base and 0 bases, in that order; junction bases with no gene match: 13.

This chain connects TRBV6-5 to TRBJ2-4; D may be TRBD2 (5 bases). The V gene's germline CDR1 is MNHEY and CDR2 SVGAGI. Trimming shortened V by 0 bases and J by 0 bases, and 9 bases separated the two germline ends. The CDR3 has 16 amino acids. CDR3 loop: CASSYSAGLAKNIQYF. CDR3 nucleotide sequence: TGTGCCAGCAGTTACTCGGCAGGACTAGCCAAAAACATTCAGTACTTC.

J is TRBJ1-2 and V is TRBV29-1; TRBD1 agrees at 7 bases. V lost 0 bases, J lost 4 bases, and 5 bases stayed unmatched. The CDR3 extends over 14 amino acids. Germline-derived CDR1 and CDR2 are SQVTM and ANQGSEA. DNA of the CDR3: TGCAGCGTTGAAGAAGTAACAGGGGTCTATGGCTACACCTTC. Amino acid sequence: CSVEEVTGVYGYTF.

CDR3 DNA: TGCGCCAGCAGCCAATCCAAGGGACAGGGATATAGCACAGATACGCAGTATTTT. It encodes CASSQSKGQGYSTDTQYF. The chain employs TRBV4-1 and TRBJ2-3, with 9 bases lining up with TRBD1. Germline V CDR1 and CDR2: MGHRA, YSYEKL. The CDR3 sequence is 18 residues long. V dropped 2 bases and J dropped 0; count of bases not matched to a gene: 9.

The rearrangement uses TRBV2 and TRBJ1-6; 8 bases are shared with TRBD1. J lost 10 bases, V lost 4 bases, and 6 bases had no gene match. The germline V gene has CDR1 SNHLY and CDR2 FYNNEI. CDR3 length: 14 residues. The CDR3 spells CASSAQGERSPLHF. CDR3 coding DNA: TGTGCCAGCAGTGCACAGGGGGAAAGATCACCCCTCCACTTT.

This rearrangement joins TRBV9 to TRBJ1-3; TRBD1 is a possible D gene (5 bases). CDR3 length equals 14 residues. Germline CDR1 and CDR2: SGDLS and YYNGEE. The ends were cut back, 3 bases at V and 3 bases at J, with 10 bases in the middle. Here the CDR3 DNA reads TGTGCCAGCAGCGCGCGGGACGTTGGAAACACCATATATTTT. This codes for CASSARDVGNTIYF. The entire variable domain, with the rest obtained from reference TRBV9 and TRBJ1-3, is as follows: DSGVTQTPKHLITATGQRVTLRCSPRSGDLSVYWYQQSLDQGLQFLIQYYNGEERAKGNILERFSAQQFPDLHSELNLSSLELGDSALYFCASSARDVGNTIYFGEGSWLTVV.

This rearrangement joins TRBV5-5 to TRBJ2-7, with 12 bases that match TRBD2. The CDR3 length is 15 residues. Germline-derived CDR1 and CDR2 are SGHKS and YYEKEE (reference sequence). V shed 0 bases and J 2 bases; nucleotides not matched to a gene: 0. CDR3 nucleotide sequence: TGTGCCAGCAGCTTGGGGACTAGCGGGACCTACGAGCAGTACTTC. Translating it yields CASSLGTSGTYEQYF.

The CDR3 reads CASSRTGNPYNEQFF. The DNA of the CDR3 is TGTGCCAGCAGCCGGACAGGGAACCCCTACAATGAGCAGTTCTTC. This chain uses TRBV6-5 with TRBJ2-1; TRBD1 aligns across 8 bases. The V gene end was trimmed by 6 bases and the J gene end by 2 bases; junction bases not matched to a gene: 6. CDR3 length equals 15 residues. Germline loops: CDR1 MNHEY, CDR2 SVGAGI.

The chain employs TRBV7-6 and TRBJ2-3; TRBD2 agrees at 9 bases. The CDR3 is made up of 16 amino acids. V gave up 5 bases and J gave up 0 bases; unmatched junction bases: 6. Germline loops: CDR1 SGHVS, CDR2 FNYEAQ. CDR3 sequence: CASSQSSGISTDTQYF. In nucleotides, the CDR3 is TGTGCCAGCAGCCAATCTAGCGGGATTAGCACAGATACGCAGTATTTT.

This rearrangement joins TRBV6-5 to TRBJ2-5, with a possible D match to TRBD2 (5 bases). The J call may be faulty, since TRBJ2-7 better matches the DNA end. Germline CDR1 is MNHEY and CDR2 is SVGAGI. The CDR3 is made up of 16 amino acids. CDR3 sequence reads: CASSYGSPKRSYEQYF. The CDR3 DNA reads TGTGCCAGCAGTTACGGGAGCCCCAAACGCTCCTACGAGCAGTACTTC.

This sequence joins TRBV5-1 and TRBJ2-5, with D perhaps TRBD1 (6 bases). This CDR3 has 14 amino acids. Germline V lookup: CDR1 SGHRS, CDR2 YFSETQ. Trimming shortened V by 6 bases and J by 1 base, and 13 bases separated the two germline ends. The CDR3 region has the DNA TGCGCCAGCACCGAACAGGGTCTCCAAGAGACCCAGTACTTC. Protein sequence: CASTEQGLQETQYF. The variable domain in full, completed from reference TRBV5-1 and TRBJ2-5, reads KAGVTQTPRYLIKTRGQQVTLSCSPISGHRSVSWYQQTPGQGLQFLFEYFSETQRNKGNFPGRFSGRQFSNSRSEMNVSTLELGDSALYLCASTEQGLQETQYFGPGTRLLVL.

This chain links TRBV18 with TRBJ2-3; tentatively, D is TRBD2 (5 bases). This CDR3 spans 16 amino acids. Deletions cut 2 bases from V and 5 bases from J, with 17 bases between. Germline CDR1 reads KGHSH; CDR2 reads LQKENI. The CDR3 reads CASSPWTAAAEDTQYF. The CDR3 coding sequence is TGTGCCAGCTCACCATGGACTGCCGCCGCGGAAGATACGCAGTATTTT. Using reference TRBV18 and TRBJ2-3 for the parts outside the CDR3, the full variable domain is NAGVMQNPRHLVRRRGQEARLRCSPMKGHSHVYWYRQLPEEGLKFMVYLQKENIIDESGMPKERFSAEFPKEGPSILRIQQVVRGDSAAYFCASSPWTAAAEDTQYFGPGTRLTVL.

This chain uses TRBV28 with TRBJ2-2, with D perhaps assigned TRBD1 or TRBD2 (6 bases each). This CDR3 comprises 15 residues. CDR1 is MDHEN and CDR2 is SYDVKM in the germline V gene. V shed 3 bases and J shed 4 bases, with 12 bases lying between them. The CDR3 DNA reads TGTGCCAGCAGTTTTAGGGGGACTGGCACCGGGGAGCTGTTTTTT. Translating it yields CASSFRGTGTGELFF.

J is TRBJ2-1 and V is TRBV28; D is undetermined. Germline CDR1 and CDR2: MDHEN and SYDVKM. The CDR3 covers 17 residues. Trimming took 6 bases from V and 1 from J, leaving 19 bases between them. The CDR3 sequence: CASSHQPPTRSYNEQFF. CDR3 bases: TGTGCCAGCAGCCATCAACCCCCTACTCGGTCCTACAATGAGCAGTTCTTC.

This rearrangement joins TRBV7-9 to TRBJ2-7; D call uncertain. This CDR3 has 13 residues. The V and J ends lost 5 bases and 3 bases respectively, with 11 bases between them. Looked up from germline, CDR1 is SEHNR and CDR2 is FQNEAQ (reference sequence). The chain's CDR3 is CASSPGADYEQYF. DNA of the CDR3: TGTGCCAGCAGCCCCGGAGCAGACTACGAGCAGTACTTC.

The chain employs TRBV28 and TRBJ2-5; D might be TRBD1 (6 bases). The CDR3 consists of 15 residues. Germline lookup yields CDR1 MDHEN and CDR2 SYDVKM. V was clipped by 5 bases and J by 1 base, with 14 bases between them. CDR3 in amino acids: CASSVPQGPQETQYF. Here the CDR3 DNA reads TGTGCCAGCAGTGTACCACAGGGTCCCCAAGAGACCCAGTACTTC.

The genes are TRBV28 and TRBJ1-5; D call uncertain. Germline CDR1 MDHEN, CDR2 SYDVKM. The CDR3 spans 16 residues. With 4 bases removed from V and 4 bases from J, the gap between germline ends came to 17 bases. In DNA, the CDR3 is TGTGCCAGCAGTTCCCTCGCGGAAGGTTATAATCAGCCCCAGCATTTT. Translation: CASSSLAEGYNQPQHF. Full variable domain (outside the CDR3, taken from reference TRBV28 and TRBJ1-5): DVKVTQSSRYLVKRTGEKVFLECVQDMDHENMFWYRQDPGLGLRLIYFSYDVKMKEKGDIPEGYSVSREKKERFSLILESASTNQTSMYLCASSSLAEGYNQPQHFGDGTRLSIL.

This chain links TRBV5-1 with TRBJ2-7, with 10 bases matching TRBD2. The CDR3 is 15 residues long. Germline CDR1 and CDR2: SGHRS and YFSETQ. Trimming removed 3 bases from V and 3 bases from J; junction bases left unmatched: 6. Here the CDR3 DNA reads TGCGCCAGCAGCTCAATAGCGGGAGGCCACTACGAGCAGTACTTC. It specifies CASSSIAGGHYEQYF.

This clone has just one count. The V and J genes are TRBV5-1 and TRBJ2-3, with D unclear. CDR1 SGHRS and CDR2 YFSETQ come from the germline V gene. The V end was cut by 6 bases, the J end by 0 bases, with 17 bases between. The CDR3 loop spans 16 amino acids. CDR3 coding DNA: TGCGCCAGCACAAATGTCGGCGGTTCTAGCACAGATACGCAGTATTTT. This translates into CASTNVGGSSTDTQYF.

The chain uses TRBV5-6 and TRBJ1-5; D is perhaps TRBD1 (5 bases). In germline, CDR1 is SGHDT, CDR2 YYEEEE. CDR3 length: 15 residues. Between the trimmed V and J ends, which lost 1 base and 3 bases, there was a span of 11 bases. The CDR3 nucleotides read TGTGCCAGCAGCTTGTATGCAGGGAACAATCAGCCCCAGCATTTT. Protein product: CASSLYAGNNQPQHF. The variable domain in full, completed from reference TRBV5-6 and TRBJ1-5, reads DAGVTQSPTHLIKTRGQQVTLRCSPKSGHDTVSWYQQALGQGPQFIFQYYEEEERQRGNFPDRFSGHQFPNYSSELNVNALLLGDSALYLCASSLYAGNNQPQHFGDGTRLSIL.